This TCR beta chain comes out of a study of blood T cell repertoires in COVID-19. Repertoires were generated with immunoSEQ multiplex PCR, while TCRdb's copy carries only in-frame clones and drops some. The repertoire holds roughly 200,000 clones, with over 75% as singletons. The CDR3 runs to 14 residues. Per germline, CDR1 SGHVS and CDR2 FQNEAQ. J gave up 0 bases and V 5 bases, and 3 bases lay outside the gene matches. The chain links TRBV7-8 to TRBJ1-1, with TRBD1 matching over 7 bases. Specimen: peripheral blood. The receptor comes from a man at least 80 years old with acute or convalescent COVID-19. The CDR3 DNA reads as TGTGCCAGCAGCCCAGGACAGGTGAACACTGAAGCTTTCTTT. Amino acids: CASSPGQVNTEAFF.